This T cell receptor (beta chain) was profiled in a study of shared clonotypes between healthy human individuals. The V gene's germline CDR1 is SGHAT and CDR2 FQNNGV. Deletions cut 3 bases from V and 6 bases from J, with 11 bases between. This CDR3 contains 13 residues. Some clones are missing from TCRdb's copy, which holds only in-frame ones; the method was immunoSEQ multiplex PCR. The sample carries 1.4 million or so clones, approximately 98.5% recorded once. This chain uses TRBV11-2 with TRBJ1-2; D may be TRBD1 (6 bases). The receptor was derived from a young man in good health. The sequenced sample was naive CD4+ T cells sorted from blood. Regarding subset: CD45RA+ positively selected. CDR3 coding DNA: TGTGCCAGCAGCTTGGGGGCGCGGAATGGCTACACCTTC. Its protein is CASSLGARNGYTF.